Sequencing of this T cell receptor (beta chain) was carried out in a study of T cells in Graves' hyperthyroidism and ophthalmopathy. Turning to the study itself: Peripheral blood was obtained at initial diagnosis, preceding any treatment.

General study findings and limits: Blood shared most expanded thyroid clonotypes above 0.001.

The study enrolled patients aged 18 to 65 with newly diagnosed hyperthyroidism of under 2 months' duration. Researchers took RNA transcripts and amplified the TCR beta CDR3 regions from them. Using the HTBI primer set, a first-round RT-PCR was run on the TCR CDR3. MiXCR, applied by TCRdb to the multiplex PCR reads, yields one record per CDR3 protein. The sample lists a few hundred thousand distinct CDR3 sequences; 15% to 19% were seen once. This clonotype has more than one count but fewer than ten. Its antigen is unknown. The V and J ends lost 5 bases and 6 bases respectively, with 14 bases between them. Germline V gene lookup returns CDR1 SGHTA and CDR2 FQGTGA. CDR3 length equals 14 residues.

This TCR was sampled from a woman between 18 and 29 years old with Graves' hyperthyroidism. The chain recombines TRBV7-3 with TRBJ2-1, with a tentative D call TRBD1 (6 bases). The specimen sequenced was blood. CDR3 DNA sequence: TGTGCCAGCAGCCCAAACCTACAGGGCAATGAGCAGTTCTTC. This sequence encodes CASSPNLQGNEQFF.